This is a list of T cell receptor beta chains from one sample in a study of blood T cell repertoires in COVID-19. Assay used: immunoSEQ multiplex PCR; TCRdb lists only in-frame clones, some missing. This table holds approximately 140,000 clones, more than 75% found once. Sequencing input: PBMCs or T cells enriched from blood (not recorded which). The source is a woman aged 30 to 39 with acute COVID-19. CDR3s include the opening cysteine and the closing phenylalanine or tryptophan. D genes are given only for firm matches. Rows give clone size only sometimes, using once, few, many, or a class for an expanded clone.

d_call | clone_size | j_call | cdr3_length | v_call | cdr3_aa | cdr3_nt
TRBD1 | - | TRBJ2-7 | 16 | TRBV28 | CASSTPGQGSSYEQYF | TGTGCCAGCAGTACCCCGGGACAGGGGTCCTCCTACGAGCAGTACTTC
TRBD1 | - | TRBJ2-7 | 14 | TRBV3-1/TRBV3-2 | CASSTDREVREQYF | TGTGCCAGCAGCACGGACAGGGAGGTGAGGGAGCAGTACTTC
- | - | TRBJ1-2 | 16 | TRBV7-9 | CASSSLPGEMDYGYTF | TGTGCCAGCAGTTCATTACCGGGGGAGATGGACTATGGCTACACCTTC
- | - | TRBJ1-3 | 13 | TRBV10-1 | CASSMGHTNTIYF | TGCGCCAGCAGTATGGGACATACAAACACCATATATTTT
- | once | TRBJ1-2 | 13 | TRBV24-1 | CATSDGAHYGYTF | TGTGCCACCAGTGATGGGGCCCACTATGGCTACACCTTC
TRBD1 | - | TRBJ2-5 | 12 | TRBV12-3/TRBV12-4 | CASRTGLETQYF | TGTGCCAGCAGGACAGGGTTAGAGACCCAGTACTTC
TRBD1 | - | TRBJ1-4 | 15 | TRBV28 | CASSSVGTGDEKLFF | TGTGCCAGCAGTTCAGTCGGGACAGGGGACGAAAAACTGTTTTTT
TRBD2 | - | TRBJ2-7 | 15 | TRBV4-1 | CASSHYTSGTYEQYF | TGCGCCAGCAGCCATTATACTAGCGGGACCTACGAGCAGTACTTC
- | few | TRBJ2-7 | 15 | TRBV7-2 | CASSPISTADYEQYF | TGTGCCAGCAGTCCTATTTCAACAGCTGACTACGAGCAGTACTTC
- | - | TRBJ2-3 | 11 | TRBV27 | CASSLGDTQYF | TGTGCCAGCAGTCTCGGAGATACGCAGTATTTT
- | - | TRBJ1-5 | 17 | TRBV28 | CASSSSLWGPGNQPQHF | TGTGCCAGCAGTTCGTCCCTTTGGGGGCCTGGCAATCAGCCCCAGCATTTT
- | - | TRBJ2-7 | 13 | TRBV12-3/TRBV12-4 | CASMGQGYYEQYF | TGTGCCAGCATGGGGCAGGGATACTACGAGCAGTACTTC
TRBD1 | few | TRBJ1-5 | 16 | TRBV2 | CASRNDRGNSNQPQHF | TGTGCCAGCAGAAATGACAGGGGGAATAGCAATCAGCCCCAGCATTTT
TRBD1 | - | TRBJ1-2 | 15 | TRBV7-9 | CASSSGQGSNYGYTF | TGTGCCAGCAGCTCGGGACAGGGGTCCAACTATGGCTACACCTTC
- | - | TRBJ1-1 | 17 | TRBV19 | CASSIFRVGQTNTEAFF | TGTGCCAGTAGTATATTCAGGGTTGGACAGACGAACACTGAAGCTTTCTTT
- | - | TRBJ2-1 | 15 | TRBV6-5 | CASSYDPGTYNEQFF | TGTGCCAGCAGTTATGATCCGGGAACCTACAATGAGCAGTTCTTC
- | - | TRBJ2-7 | 13 | TRBV29-1 | CSVGQGRSYEQYF | TGCAGCGTTGGTCAGGGTAGGTCCTACGAGCAGTACTTC
TRBD1 | - | TRBJ1-2 | 15 | TRBV7-3 | CASSPTGDLNYGYTF | TGTGCCAGCAGCCCTACAGGGGACCTTAACTATGGCTACACCTTC
- | once | TRBJ2-2 | 13 | TRBV29-1 | CSAAVATAGELFF | TGCAGCGCGGCAGTAGCGACGGCCGGGGAGCTGTTTTTT
TRBD1 | - | TRBJ1-4 | 16 | TRBV6-1 | CASSARDRAANEKLFF | TGTGCCAGCAGTGCCAGGGACAGGGCTGCTAATGAAAAACTGTTTTTT
TRBD1 | - | TRBJ1-3 | 15 | TRBV19 | CASSKGASTESTIYF | TGTGCCAGTAGTAAGGGGGCAAGCACGGAGAGCACCATATATTTT
- | - | TRBJ2-1 | 14 | TRBV18 | CASSPRTDYNEQFF | TGTGCCAGCTCACCGCGGACAGACTACAATGAGCAGTTCTTC
- | - | TRBJ1-1 | 13 | TRBV11-2 | CASSTHNRVEAFF | TGTGCCAGCAGCACCCACAACAGGGTTGAAGCTTTCTTT
TRBD1 | once | TRBJ1-2 | 15 | TRBV6-5 | CASSLTPDRAYGYTF | TGTGCCAGCAGCCTCACCCCCGACAGGGCCTATGGCTACACCTTC
- | - | TRBJ1-5 | 14 | TRBV28 | CASSFPSVYQPQHF | TGTGCCAGCAGTTTCCCAAGCGTATATCAGCCCCAGCATTTT
TRBD1 | - | TRBJ1-4 | 15 | TRBV11-1 | CASRSTGGAGEKLFF | TGTGCCAGCAGGTCAACAGGGGGCGCTGGTGAAAAACTGTTTTTT
- | few | TRBJ1-5 | 15 | TRBV5-8 | CASSGQGRGGQPQHF | TGTGCCAGCAGCGGGCAGGGGCGAGGTGGTCAGCCCCAGCATTTT
- | - | TRBJ1-3 | 14 | TRBV5-6 | CASSLAFSGNTIYF | TGTGCCAGCAGCTTGGCCTTCTCTGGAAACACCATATATTTT
TRBD1 | - | TRBJ1-2 | 14 | TRBV28 | CASSLQQTGATPRF | TGTGCCAGCAGTTTACAACAGACAGGGGCTACGCCTCGCTTC